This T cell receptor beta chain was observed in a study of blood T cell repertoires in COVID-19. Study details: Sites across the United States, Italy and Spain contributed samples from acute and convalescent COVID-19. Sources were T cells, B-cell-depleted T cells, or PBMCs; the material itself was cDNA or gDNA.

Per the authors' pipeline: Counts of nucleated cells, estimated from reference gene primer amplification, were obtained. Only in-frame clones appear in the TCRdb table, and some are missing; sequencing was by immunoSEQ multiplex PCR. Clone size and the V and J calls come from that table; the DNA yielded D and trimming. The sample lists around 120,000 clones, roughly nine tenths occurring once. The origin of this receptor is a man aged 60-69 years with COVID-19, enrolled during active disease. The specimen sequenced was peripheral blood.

This CDR3 is CASSTGEVYGYTF. CDR3 in DNA: TGTGCCAGCAGCACAGGGGAGGTCTATGGCTACACCTTC. The genes are TRBV6-2 or TRBV6-3 and TRBJ1-2; 7 bases are shared with TRBD1. Unmatched junction bases numbered 5, after V lost 6 bases and J lost 4 bases. Germline V CDR1 and CDR2: MNHEY, SVGEGT. CDR3 length: 13 amino acids.